This passage covers 10 T cell receptor beta chains from one sample sequenced in a study of control samples from healthy donors and cancer patients. The assay was immunoSEQ multiplex PCR, and TCRdb's table has in-frame clones only and misses some. In the table there are around 120,000 clones, about 93% of which are singletons. Sample: PBMCs. Every receptor here comes from a man aged 45-60 years with head and neck cancer.

The chain couples TRBV5-4 to TRBJ2-7; D possibly corresponds to TRBD1 (5 bases). CDR1 SGHNT and CDR2 YYREEE come from the germline V gene (reference sequence). The CDR3 contains 14 residues. Trimming shortened V by 2 bases and J by 13 bases, and 22 bases separated the two germline ends. Here the CDR3 DNA reads TGTGCCAGCAGCTTTGGGATTCCCAGGGCCCCCCCTTACTTC. This encodes CASSFGIPRAPPYF.

This sequence joins TRBV12-3 or TRBV12-4 and TRBJ1-3; the D is unclear. This CDR3 is 12 amino acids long. Trimming stripped 6 bases from V and 1 base from J, with 4 bases between. The CDR3 region is CASRKSGNTIYF. The CDR3 DNA reads TGTGCCAGCAGGAAATCTGGAAACACCATATATTTT.

The chain is built from TRBV7-2 and TRBJ2-7; 8 bases are shared with TRBD2. The CDR3 has 18 residues. With V trimmed by 1 base and J by 0 bases, 11 bases remained unmatched. Per germline, CDR1 SGHTA and CDR2 FQGNSA. The DNA of the CDR3 is TGTGCCAGCAGCTTAGTTGCGGGGGGAGGAGTGTTCTCCTACGAGCAGTACTTC. Its translation is CASSLVAGGGVFSYEQYF.

The chain joins TRBV7-8 to TRBJ2-3; TRBD2 matches at 11 bases. The trim removed 2 bases at V and 5 bases at J, leaving 6 bases unmatched. This CDR3 spans 16 amino acids. Germline values: CDR1 SGHVS, CDR2 FQNEAQ. The CDR3 loop reads CASSLSSGGVKDTQYF. For the CDR3, the DNA is TGTGCCAGCAGCTTAAGTAGCGGGGGGGTGAAAGATACGCAGTATTTT.

This clone was detected only once. This chain connects TRBV19 to TRBJ1-1; no clear D gene. V lost 5 bases and J lost 7, with 14 bases in between. The CDR3 totals 13 residues. Looked up from germline, CDR1 is LNHDA and CDR2 is SQIVND (reference sequence). The CDR3 sequence is CASSPREIGEAFF. The DNA of the CDR3 is TGTGCCAGTAGTCCCCGGGAAATAGGTGAAGCTTTCTTT. The whole variable domain, filled in from reference TRBV19 and TRBJ1-1, reads DGGITQSPKYLFRKEGQNVTLSCEQNLNHDAMYWYRQDPGQGLRLIYYSQIVNDFQKGDIAEGYSVSREKKESFPLTVTSAQKNPTAFYLCASSPREIGEAFFGQGTRLTVV.

The chain joins TRBV5-6 to TRBJ1-2, with 10 bases identical to TRBD1. Per the germline V gene, CDR1 is SGHDT and CDR2 is YYEEEE. V shed 2 bases and J 5 bases; nucleotides not matched to a gene: 9. The CDR3 runs 16 residues. CDR3 coding DNA: TGTGCCAGCAGCTTACCTACCGGGACAGGGGTGTATGGCTACACCTTC. Translating it yields CASSLPTGTGVYGYTF. The full variable domain, in which reference TRBV5-6 and TRBJ1-2 provide the parts outside the CDR3, is DAGVTQSPTHLIKTRGQQVTLRCSPKSGHDTVSWYQQALGQGPQFIFQYYEEEERQRGNFPDRFSGHQFPNYSSELNVNALLLGDSALYLCASSLPTGTGVYGYTFGSGTRLTVV.

The chain combines TRBV7-9 with TRBJ1-2; the D is unclear. CDR3 size: 15 residues. V was shortened by 4 bases and J by 4 bases, with 16 bases between the two germline ends. The germline V gene has CDR1 SEHNR and CDR2 FQNEAQ (reference sequence). CDR3 residues: CASSSGKLGSYGYTF. The CDR3 bases are TGTGCCAGCAGCTCCGGGAAGTTAGGGAGCTATGGCTACACCTTC. The variable domain in full, completed from reference TRBV7-9 and TRBJ1-2, reads DTGVSQNPRHKITKRGQNVTFRCDPISEHNRLYWYRQTLGQGPEFLTYFQNEAQLEKSRLLSDRFSAERPKGSFSTLEIQRTEQGDSAMYLCASSSGKLGSYGYTFGSGTRLTVV.

In nucleotides, the CDR3 is TGTGCCAGCAGCTTAGGGACAGGGGGTACTGAGCAGTACTTC. This gives the protein CASSLGTGGTEQYF. The gene calls are TRBV7-9 and TRBJ2-7, with 10 bases matching TRBD1. The germline CDR1 and CDR2 sequences are SEHNR and FQNEAQ (reference sequence). J gave up 7 bases and V 1 base, and 4 bases lay outside the gene matches. The CDR3 consists of 14 residues.

This chain links TRBV6-6 with TRBJ2-2; 14 bases map to TRBD2. The CDR3 is made up of 15 amino acids. Unmatched junction bases numbered 2, after V lost 5 bases and J lost 6 bases. The germline CDR1 and CDR2 sequences are MNHNY and SVGAGI (reference sequence). The CDR3 DNA is TGTGCCAGCAGTCAGACTAGCGGGGGGGCCGGGGAGCTGTTTTTT. Protein sequence: CASSQTSGGAGELFF.

V is TRBV6-5 and J is TRBJ2-1, with D tentatively TRBD2 (6 bases). V was trimmed by 5 bases and J by 0 bases, leaving 11 bases between them. This CDR3 spans 15 amino acids. Germline values: CDR1 MNHEY, CDR2 SVGAGI. The chain's CDR3 is CASSPGGSSYNEQFF. The CDR3 DNA sequence: TGTGCCAGCAGTCCCGGGGGAAGCTCCTACAATGAGCAGTTCTTC.